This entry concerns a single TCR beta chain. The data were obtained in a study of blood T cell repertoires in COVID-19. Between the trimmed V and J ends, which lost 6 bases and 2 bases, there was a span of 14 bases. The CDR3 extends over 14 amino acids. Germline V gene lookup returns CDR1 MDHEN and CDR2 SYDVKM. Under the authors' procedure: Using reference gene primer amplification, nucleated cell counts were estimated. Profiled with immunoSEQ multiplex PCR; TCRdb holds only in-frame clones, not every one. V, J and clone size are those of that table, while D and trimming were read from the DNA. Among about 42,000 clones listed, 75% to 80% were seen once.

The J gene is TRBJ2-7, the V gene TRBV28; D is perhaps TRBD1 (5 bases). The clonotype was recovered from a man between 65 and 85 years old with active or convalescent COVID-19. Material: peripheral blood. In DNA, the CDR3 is TGTGCCAGCAGACCCCCGGACACCGCCTACGAGCAGTACTTC. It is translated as CASRPPDTAYEQYF.